Below are 5 T cell receptor beta chains sequenced from a single sample in a study of technical replicates of blood from a handful of donors. Generated by immunoSEQ multiplex PCR, the TCRdb table keeps only in-frame clones and is missing some. The data show 70,000 or so clones, around nine tenths seen once. Sample: PBMCs. The receptor source for this set is a human donor in good health. Some clones in this sample may be carry-over from other donors' samples.

CDR3 in amino acids: CASSESSGLGGYTF. The CDR3 DNA reads as TGCGCCAGCAGTGAGTCCTCAGGTTTAGGAGGCTACACCTTC. The J gene is TRBJ1-2, the V gene TRBV10-2; D remains ambiguous. CDR1 and CDR2 (germline): WSHSY, SAAADI. CDR3 length: 14 amino acids. Trimming cost V 0 bases and J 8 bases, with 13 bases left between them.

This clone is large. V is TRBV6-4 and J is TRBJ2-3; TRBD2 matches 7 bases. The V gene end was trimmed by 0 bases and the J gene end by 4 bases; junction bases not matched to a gene: 4. The length of the CDR3 is 15 residues. Per the germline V gene, CDR1 is MRHNA and CDR2 is SNTAGT. As DNA, the CDR3 is TGTGCCAGCAGTGACTCGAGTGGGGGGGCAGATACGCAGTATTTT. This encodes CASSDSSGGADTQYF.

This sequence joins TRBV30 and TRBJ2-3; D might be TRBD2 (7 bases). Looked up from germline, CDR1 is GTSNPN and CDR2 is SVGIG (reference sequence). This CDR3 spans 14 amino acids. Trimming stripped 4 bases from V and 2 bases from J, with 13 bases between. This CDR3 is CAWKTGGHTDTQYF. The DNA for the CDR3 is TGTGCCTGGAAGACGGGGGGACACACAGATACGCAGTATTTT.

V gene TRBV4-3 combines with J gene TRBJ2-1, with TRBD2 as a possible D gene (5 bases). The CDR3 has 15 amino acids. Germline CDR1 is LGHNA and CDR2 is YSLEER. V dropped 0 bases and J dropped 5 bases, with 11 bases sitting between them. The chain's CDR3 is CASSQDTSPNNEQFF. The CDR3 DNA reads TGCGCCAGCAGCCAAGATACTAGTCCGAACAATGAGCAGTTCTTC.

The chain links TRBV10-3 to TRBJ2-7; D gene uncertain. The CDR3 has 12 residues. Trimming removed 3 bases from V and 6 bases from J, with 9 bases in between. CDR1 is ENHRY, CDR2 SYGVKD, per germline. This CDR3 is CAISEEALEQYF. CDR3 DNA sequence: TGTGCCATCAGTGAAGAGGCACTCGAGCAGTACTTC.